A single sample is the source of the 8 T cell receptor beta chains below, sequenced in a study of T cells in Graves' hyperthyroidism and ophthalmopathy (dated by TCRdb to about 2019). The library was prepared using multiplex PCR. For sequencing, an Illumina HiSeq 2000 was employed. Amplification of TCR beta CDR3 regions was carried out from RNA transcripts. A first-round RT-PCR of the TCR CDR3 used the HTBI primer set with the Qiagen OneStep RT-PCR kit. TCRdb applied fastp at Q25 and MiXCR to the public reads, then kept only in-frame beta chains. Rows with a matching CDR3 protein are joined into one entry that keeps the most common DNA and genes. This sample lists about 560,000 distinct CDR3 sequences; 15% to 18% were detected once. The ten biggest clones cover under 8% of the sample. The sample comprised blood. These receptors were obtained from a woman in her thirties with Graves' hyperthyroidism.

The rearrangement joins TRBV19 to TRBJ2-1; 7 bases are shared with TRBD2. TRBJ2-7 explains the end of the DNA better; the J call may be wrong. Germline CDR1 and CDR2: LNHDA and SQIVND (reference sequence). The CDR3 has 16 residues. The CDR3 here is CASSIPSGQRYNEQYF. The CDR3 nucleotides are TGTGCCAGTAGTATACCTAGCGGACAACGTTACAATGAGCAGTACTTC.

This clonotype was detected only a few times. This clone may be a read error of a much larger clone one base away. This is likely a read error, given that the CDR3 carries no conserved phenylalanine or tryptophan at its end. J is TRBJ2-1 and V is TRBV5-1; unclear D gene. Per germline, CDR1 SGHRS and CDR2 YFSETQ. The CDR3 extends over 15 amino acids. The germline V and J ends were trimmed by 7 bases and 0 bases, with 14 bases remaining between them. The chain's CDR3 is CASFPQPSSYNEQFC. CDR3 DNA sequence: TGCGCCAGCTTTCCCCAACCCAGCTCCTACAATGAGCAGTTCTGC.

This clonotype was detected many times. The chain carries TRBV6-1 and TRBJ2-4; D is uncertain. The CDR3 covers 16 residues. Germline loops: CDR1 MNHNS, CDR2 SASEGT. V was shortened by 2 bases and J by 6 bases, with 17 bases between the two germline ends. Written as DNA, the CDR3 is TGTGCCAGCAGTGAACAGCCTCAAGGCGGTATAAACATTCAGTACTTC. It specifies CASSEQPQGGINIQYF.

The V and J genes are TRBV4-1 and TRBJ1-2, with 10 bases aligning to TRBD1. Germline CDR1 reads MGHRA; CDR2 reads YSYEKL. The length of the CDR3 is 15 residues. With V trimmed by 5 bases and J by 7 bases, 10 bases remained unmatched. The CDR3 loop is CASSSPGQGTTGYTF. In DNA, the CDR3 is TGCGCCAGCAGCTCGCCGGGACAGGGGACGACTGGCTACACCTTC.

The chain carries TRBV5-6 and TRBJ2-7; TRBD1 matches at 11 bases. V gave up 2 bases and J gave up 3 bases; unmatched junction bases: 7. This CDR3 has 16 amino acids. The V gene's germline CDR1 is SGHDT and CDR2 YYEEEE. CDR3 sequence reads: CASSFAGTGGSYEQYF. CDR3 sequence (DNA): TGTGCCAGCAGCTTCGCCGGGACAGGGGGAAGCTACGAGCAGTACTTC.

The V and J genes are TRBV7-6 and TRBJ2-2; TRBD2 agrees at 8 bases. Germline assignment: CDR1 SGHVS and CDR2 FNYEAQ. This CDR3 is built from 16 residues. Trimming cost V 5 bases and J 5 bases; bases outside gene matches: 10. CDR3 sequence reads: CASSPSSGLGTGELFF. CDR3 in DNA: TGTGCCAGCAGCCCATCTAGCGGGCTAGGGACCGGGGAGCTGTTTTTT.

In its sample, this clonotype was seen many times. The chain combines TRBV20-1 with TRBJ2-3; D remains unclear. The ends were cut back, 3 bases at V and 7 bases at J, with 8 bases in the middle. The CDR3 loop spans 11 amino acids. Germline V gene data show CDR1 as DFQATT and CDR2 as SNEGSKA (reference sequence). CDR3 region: CSARLRNTQYF. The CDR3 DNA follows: TGCAGTGCTAGGCTTAGGAATACGCAGTATTTT.

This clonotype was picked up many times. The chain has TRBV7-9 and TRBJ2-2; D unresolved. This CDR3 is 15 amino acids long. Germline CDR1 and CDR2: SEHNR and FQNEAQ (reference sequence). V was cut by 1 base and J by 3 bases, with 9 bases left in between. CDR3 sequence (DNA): TGTGCCAGCAGCTTAGTGCGTGCCGACACCGGGGAGCTGTTTTTT. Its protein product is CASSLVRADTGELFF.